Listed here are 27 T cell receptor beta chains from one sample, sequenced in a study of cytomegalovirus exposure and HLA in healthy donors. With 60 Vbeta and 13 Jbeta primers, the PCR was carried out. Produced via immunoSEQ multiplex PCR; TCRdb's table is partial and in-frame only. The repertoire holds 150,000 to 200,000 clones, with over 80% as singletons. Material: PBMCs. The receptors derive from a male donor in good health and CMV-seropositive.

The chain joins TRBV6-1 to TRBJ2-7; D is perhaps TRBD1 (6 bases). V was cut by 6 bases and J by 5 bases, with 14 bases left in between. The germline CDR1 and CDR2 sequences are MNHNS and SASEGT. The CDR3 sequence is 13 residues long. The CDR3 is CASRQGLRDEQYF. In DNA, the CDR3 is TGTGCCAGCAGGCAGGGGCTCCGGGACGAGCAGTACTTC.

This sequence joins TRBV27 and TRBJ2-2; D might be TRBD1 (6 bases). Trimming took off 7 bases at V and 0 bases at J, with 15 bases between the two ends. Germline V gene data show CDR1 as MNHEY and CDR2 as SMNVEV (reference sequence). The CDR3 totals 16 residues. This CDR3 reads CASNPADRANTGELFF. CDR3 in DNA: TGTGCCAGCAACCCAGCGGACAGAGCGAACACCGGGGAGCTGTTTTTT.

V gene TRBV11-3 combines with J gene TRBJ2-3; a possible D gene is TRBD1 (6 bases). CDR3 length equals 13 residues. The germline CDR1 and CDR2 sequences are SGHNT and YENEEA. Trimming removed 5 bases from V and 8 bases from J, with 14 bases in between. CDR3: CASSPRGLGTQYF. The CDR3 DNA is TGTGCCAGCAGCCCTAGGGGGTTGGGTACGCAGTATTTT.

J is TRBJ2-7 and V is TRBV30, with TRBD2 matching 8 bases. The CDR3 is 12 residues long. The V gene end was trimmed by 3 bases and the J gene end by 6 bases; junction bases not matched to a gene: 4. The germline CDR1 and CDR2 sequences are GTSNPN and SVGIG (reference sequence). The CDR3 bases are TGTGCCTGGAGGCTAGCGGGTACCGAGCAGTACTTC. Protein sequence: CAWRLAGTEQYF.

This clone was recorded a few times. J is TRBJ2-3 and V is TRBV2; 9 bases match TRBD2. V dropped 6 bases and J dropped 0; count of bases not matched to a gene: 13. Germline V lookup: CDR1 SNHLY, CDR2 FYNNEI. The CDR3 consists of 18 residues. The CDR3 loop is CASRRYGSSGTSTDTQYF. In DNA, the CDR3 is TGTGCCAGCAGAAGGTATGGGTCTAGCGGGACTAGCACAGATACGCAGTATTTT.

This clone was counted a few times. The chain couples TRBV4-1 to TRBJ2-1, with D perhaps TRBD2 (5 bases). The germline CDR1 and CDR2 sequences are MGHRA and YSYEKL. The CDR3 extends over 14 amino acids. V lost 0 bases and J lost 4, with 7 bases in between. DNA for the CDR3: TGCGCCAGCAGCCAAGAGGACTTTTACAATGAGCAGTTCTTC. Its protein product is CASSQEDFYNEQFF.

This chain uses TRBV18 with TRBJ1-5; maybe TRBD1 (5 bases). The germline V and J ends were trimmed by 6 bases and 4 bases, with 10 bases remaining between them. CDR3 size: 13 residues. CDR1 is KGHSH, CDR2 LQKENI, per germline. CDR3 loop: CASSLTDNQPQHF. For the CDR3, the DNA is TGTGCCAGCTCCTTGACAGATAATCAGCCCCAGCATTTT.

The V call is TRBV5-8, the J call TRBJ1-2; 8 bases are a match to TRBD1. Trimming cost V 4 bases and J 7 bases; bases outside gene matches: 6. The CDR3 consists of 13 residues. Germline loops: CDR1 SGHTS, CDR2 YDEGEE. Written as DNA, the CDR3 is TGTGCCAGCAGCGACGGGACAGGCTTTGGCTACACCTTC. It codes for CASSDGTGFGYTF.

This rearrangement joins TRBV9 to TRBJ2-2, with D uncertain. Germline assignment: CDR1 SGDLS and CDR2 YYNGEE. CDR3 size: 13 residues. V lost 2 bases to trimming and J lost 6 bases, with 8 bases between them. CDR3 amino acids: CASSVVQSGELFF. Here the CDR3 DNA reads TGTGCCAGCAGCGTCGTGCAGTCCGGGGAGCTGTTTTTT.

The V call is TRBV7-6, the J call TRBJ2-5; 15 positions agree with TRBD2. Per the germline V gene, CDR1 is SGHVS and CDR2 is FNYEAQ. The CDR3 runs 15 residues. V shed 5 bases, J shed 4 bases, and the junction held 2 bases outside the gene matches. The DNA of the CDR3 is TGTGCCAGCAGCCGGGGACTAGCGGGGGGAGAGACCCAGTACTTC. Protein: CASSRGLAGGETQYF.

This clone has only a few counts. The chain combines TRBV6-1 with TRBJ2-7, with TRBD2 matching over 7 bases. Germline V gene data show CDR1 as MNHNS and CDR2 as SASEGT. The length of the CDR3 is 14 residues. V was pared by 6 bases and J by 6 bases, with 11 bases of the junction left unmatched. The CDR3: CASRHTSARREQYF. CDR3 bases: TGTGCCAGCAGGCATACTAGCGCGCGGCGCGAGCAGTACTTC.

CDR3 loop: CASSYLRIADTDTQYF. For the CDR3, the DNA is TGTGCCAGCAGTTACCTCCGCATAGCCGACACAGATACGCAGTATTTT. V usage is TRBV6-6 and J usage is TRBJ2-3; D is uncertain. The CDR3 has 16 residues. Germline V CDR1 and CDR2: MNHNY, SVGAGI (reference sequence). V was trimmed by 2 bases and J by 2 bases, leaving 14 bases between them.

V and J are TRBV4-3 and TRBJ2-3; 7 bases are a match to TRBD2. CDR1 and CDR2 from the germline V gene are LGHNA and YSLEER. J was trimmed by 4 bases and V by 4 bases; bases with no gene match: 11. The CDR3 contains 16 residues. Here the CDR3 DNA reads TGCGCCAGCAGCCCCTACGTCAGCGGGGTCCCAGATACGCAGTATTTT. It is translated as CASSPYVSGVPDTQYF.

This clone was counted a single time. The CDR3 DNA reads as TGTGCCAGCAGCCACAGCGGGGGCCAGCCCCAGCATTTT. Translating gives CASSHSGGQPQHF. The chain carries TRBV14 and TRBJ1-5, with D perhaps TRBD1 (6 bases). Trimming stripped 3 bases from V and 7 bases from J, with 10 bases between. The V gene's germline CDR1 is SGHDN and CDR2 FVKESK. There are 13 residues in the CDR3.

The chain combines TRBV7-2 with TRBJ2-5, with 9 bases lining up with TRBD2. The CDR3 extends over 16 amino acids. The ends lost 1 base at V and 5 bases at J; junction bases unmatched: 8. The V gene's germline CDR1 is SGHTA and CDR2 FQGNSA. The CDR3 region is CASSLGPWREGETQYF. As DNA, the CDR3 is TGTGCCAGCAGCTTAGGTCCCTGGCGGGAGGGGGAGACCCAGTACTTC.

This clone was recorded once. This rearrangement joins TRBV14 to TRBJ1-1, with 7 bases aligning to TRBD1. The CDR3 runs 13 residues. V trimming: 7 bases; J trimming: 4 bases; junction bases outside the gene matches: 6. Looked up from germline, CDR1 is SGHDN and CDR2 is FVKESK. The CDR3 region has the DNA TGTGCCAGCAACGGGACAGTTGTCACTGAAGCTTTCTTT. This gives the protein CASNGTVVTEAFF.

Worth noting for this clone: One end of the junction does not line up with germline, which may come from a read error. This chain connects TRBV6-1 to TRBJ2-7, with TRBD1 matching over 9 bases. In germline, CDR1 is MNHNS, CDR2 SASEGT. The CDR3 extends over 13 amino acids. CDR3 protein: CATHLRQGDRVNF. The CDR3 nucleotides read TGTGCCACCCATCTGAGACAGGGGGATAGGGTGAACTTC.

This chain links TRBV7-9 with TRBJ2-4; the D gene is possibly TRBD1 (5 bases). There are 18 residues in the CDR3. V lost 1 base, J lost 0 bases, and 16 bases lay in between. The germline V gene has CDR1 SEHNR and CDR2 FQNEAQ (reference sequence). The CDR3 DNA reads as TGTGCCAGCAGCTTAGGTGCCAGGGCGAACCTAGCCAAAAACATTCAGTACTTC. As protein: CASSLGARANLAKNIQYF.

Comment on this clone: One end of the junction does not line up with germline, which may come from a read error. The V gene is TRBV28, the J gene TRBJ2-7; the D gene is possibly TRBD2 (6 bases). The V gene's germline CDR1 is MDHEN and CDR2 SYDVKM. The CDR3 is made up of 13 amino acids. For the CDR3, the DNA is TGTGCCAGCAGCTTGGCCGGGGGAGCCGAGAAGTACTTC. Residues: CASSLAGGAEKYF.

In the case of this clone: One junction end disagrees with the germline gene, perhaps due to a read error. The gene calls are TRBV7-9 and TRBJ2-7; the match to TRBD2 covers 8 bases. This CDR3 has 16 amino acids. The germline V gene encodes CDR1 SEHNR and CDR2 FQNEAQ (reference sequence). In nucleotides, the CDR3 is TGTTCCAGCAGCACCGGTGGCGGGAGGCCCTCCTACGAGCAGTACTTC. Amino acid sequence: CSSSTGGGRPSYEQYF.

The V call is TRBV19, the J call TRBJ2-4, with D possibly being TRBD1 (5 bases). In germline, CDR1 is LNHDA, CDR2 SQIVND (reference sequence). Trimming took off 7 bases at V and 4 bases at J, with 11 bases between the two ends. This CDR3 has 13 residues. DNA for the CDR3: TGTGCCAGTATGGGGCTTACTAAAAACATTCAGTACTTC. Its protein product is CASMGLTKNIQYF.

The chain uses TRBV6-5 and TRBJ2-7; perhaps TRBD1 as D (5 bases). CDR3 length: 15 amino acids. Deletions cut 0 bases from V and 5 bases from J, with 14 bases between. Germline CDR1 is MNHEY and CDR2 is SVGAGI. The CDR3 DNA sequence: TGTGCCAGCAGTTACTCGCCAGGGCCAACCCACGAGCAGTACTTC. Translating it yields CASSYSPGPTHEQYF.

This clone appeared once. The DNA of the CDR3 is TGTGCCAGCAGTAACGGACAGGGGGTTTACGAGCAGTACTTC. Translated, it gives CASSNGQGVYEQYF. The chain uses TRBV6-6 and TRBJ2-7, with TRBD1 identical over 10 bases. CDR3 size: 14 residues. Germline V gene sequence: CDR1 MNHNY, CDR2 SVGAGI (reference sequence). V was clipped by 5 bases and J by 4 bases; unmatched bases: 5.

J is TRBJ1-2 and V is TRBV14; no firm D call. Trimming removed 5 bases from V and 8 bases from J, with 15 bases in between. This CDR3 is built from 13 residues. Germline CDR1 is SGHDN and CDR2 is FVKESK. The CDR3 DNA sequence: TGTGCCAGCAGCGAAATTAACAGCGGCGGCTACACCTTC. Translation: CASSEINSGGYTF.

This clone appeared once. The J gene is TRBJ2-2, the V gene TRBV7-9, with D unresolved. The length of the CDR3 is 12 residues. The germline V gene has CDR1 SEHNR and CDR2 FQNEAQ (reference sequence). V dropped 5 bases and J dropped 6 bases, with 7 bases sitting between them. The CDR3 here is CASSPGPGELFF. The CDR3 coding sequence is TGTGCCAGCAGCCCAGGCCCCGGGGAGCTGTTTTTT.

This chain connects TRBV19 to TRBJ2-5; 12 bases align to TRBD2. From germline, CDR1 is LNHDA and CDR2 SQIVND (reference sequence). J was trimmed by 0 bases and V by 3 bases; bases with no gene match: 5. CDR3 length equals 17 residues. CDR3: CASSIGLAGGHQETQYF. Written as DNA, the CDR3 is TGTGCCAGTAGTATTGGGCTAGCGGGAGGGCACCAAGAGACCCAGTACTTC. The whole variable domain, remainder taken from reference TRBV19 and TRBJ2-5, is DGGITQSPKYLFRKEGQNVTLSCEQNLNHDAMYWYRQDPGQGLRLIYYSQIVNDFQKGDIAEGYSVSREKKESFPLTVTSAQKNPTAFYLCASSIGLAGGHQETQYFGPGTRLLVL.

Here the CDR3 reads CASSFSGGNSNQPQHF. As DNA, the CDR3 is TGCGCCAGCAGCTTTTCAGGGGGCAATAGCAATCAGCCCCAGCATTTT. The gene calls are TRBV4-1 and TRBJ1-5; 8 nucleotides line up with TRBD1. Germline-derived CDR1 and CDR2 are MGHRA and YSYEKL. This CDR3 contains 16 residues. The junction had 6 bases not matched to a gene; V was cut back by 5 bases and J by 0 bases.